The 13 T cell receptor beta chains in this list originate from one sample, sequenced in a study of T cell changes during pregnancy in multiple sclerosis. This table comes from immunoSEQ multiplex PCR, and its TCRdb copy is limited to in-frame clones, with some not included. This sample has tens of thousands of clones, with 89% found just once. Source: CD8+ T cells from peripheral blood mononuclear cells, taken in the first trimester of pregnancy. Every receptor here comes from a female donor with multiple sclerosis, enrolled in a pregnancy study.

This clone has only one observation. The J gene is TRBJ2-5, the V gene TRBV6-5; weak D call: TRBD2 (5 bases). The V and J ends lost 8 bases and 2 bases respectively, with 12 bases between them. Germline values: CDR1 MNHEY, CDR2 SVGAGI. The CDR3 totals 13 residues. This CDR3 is CASAAGEQETQYF. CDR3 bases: TGTGCCAGCGCCGCCGGGGAACAAGAGACCCAGTACTTC.

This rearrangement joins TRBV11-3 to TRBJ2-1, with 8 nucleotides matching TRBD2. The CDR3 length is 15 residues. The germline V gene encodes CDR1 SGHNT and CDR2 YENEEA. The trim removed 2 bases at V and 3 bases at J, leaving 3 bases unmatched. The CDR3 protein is CASSLTLADYNEQFF. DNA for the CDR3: TGTGCCAGCAGCTTAACACTAGCGGACTACAATGAGCAGTTCTTC.

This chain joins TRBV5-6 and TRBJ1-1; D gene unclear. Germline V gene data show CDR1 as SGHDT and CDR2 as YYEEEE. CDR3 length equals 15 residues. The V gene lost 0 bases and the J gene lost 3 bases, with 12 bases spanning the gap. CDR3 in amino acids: CASSLVVALDTEAFF. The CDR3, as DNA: TGTGCCAGCAGCTTGGTCGTAGCCCTGGACACTGAAGCTTTCTTT.

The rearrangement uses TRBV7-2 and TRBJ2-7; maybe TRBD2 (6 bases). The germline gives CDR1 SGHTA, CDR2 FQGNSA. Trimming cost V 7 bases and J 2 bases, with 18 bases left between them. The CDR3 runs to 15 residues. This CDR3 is CASTLSRETTYEQYF. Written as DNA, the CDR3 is TGTGCCAGCACCCTTAGCCGGGAGACTACCTACGAGCAGTACTTC.

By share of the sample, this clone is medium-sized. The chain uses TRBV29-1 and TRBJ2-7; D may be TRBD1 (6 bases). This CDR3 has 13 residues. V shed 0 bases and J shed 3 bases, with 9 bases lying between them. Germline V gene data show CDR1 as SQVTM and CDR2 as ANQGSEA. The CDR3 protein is CSVEDSDSYEQYF. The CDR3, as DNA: TGCAGCGTTGAAGATTCGGACAGCTACGAGCAGTACTTC.

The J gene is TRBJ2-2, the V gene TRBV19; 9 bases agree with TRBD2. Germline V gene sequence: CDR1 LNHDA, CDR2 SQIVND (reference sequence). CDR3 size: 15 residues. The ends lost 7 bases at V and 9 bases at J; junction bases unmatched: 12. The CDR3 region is CASTLGAGGPRELFF. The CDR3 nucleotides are TGTGCCAGTACCCTTGGGGCGGGAGGGCCGAGGGAGCTGTTTTTT.

CDR3 nucleotide sequence: TGTGCCAGCAGTGAAAGGATAAGGGGCGGAGAAAAACTGTTTTTT. As protein: CASSERIRGGEKLFF. The chain links TRBV6-1 to TRBJ1-4; D perhaps matches TRBD1 (5 bases). The V and J ends lost 2 bases and 8 bases respectively, with 15 bases between them. This CDR3 has 15 amino acids. Germline CDR1 reads MNHNS; CDR2 reads SASEGT.

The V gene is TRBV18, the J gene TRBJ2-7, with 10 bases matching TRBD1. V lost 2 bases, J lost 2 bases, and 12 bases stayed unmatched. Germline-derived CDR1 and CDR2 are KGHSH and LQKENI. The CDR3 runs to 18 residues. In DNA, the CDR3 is TGTGCCAGCTCACCAAAATTGATCTGGGACAGGGGACCCTACGAGCAGTACTTC. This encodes CASSPKLIWDRGPYEQYF. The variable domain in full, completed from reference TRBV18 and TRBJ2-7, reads NAGVMQNPRHLVRRRGQEARLRCSPMKGHSHVYWYRQLPEEGLKFMVYLQKENIIDESGMPKERFSAEFPKEGPSILRIQQVVRGDSAAYFCASSPKLIWDRGPYEQYFGPGTRLTVT.

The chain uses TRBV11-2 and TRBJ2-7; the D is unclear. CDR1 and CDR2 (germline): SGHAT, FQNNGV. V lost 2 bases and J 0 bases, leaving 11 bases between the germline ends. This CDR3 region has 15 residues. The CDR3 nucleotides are TGTGCCAGCAGCTTACTTGCAGAAAGCTCCTACGAGCAGTACTTC. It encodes CASSLLAESSYEQYF.

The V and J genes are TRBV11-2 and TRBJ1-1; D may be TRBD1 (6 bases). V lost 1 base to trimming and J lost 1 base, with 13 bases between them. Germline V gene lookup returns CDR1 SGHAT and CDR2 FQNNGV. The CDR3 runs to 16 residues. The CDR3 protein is CASSLGPGTWNTEAFF. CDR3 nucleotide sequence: TGTGCCAGCAGCTTAGGACCCGGGACATGGAACACTGAAGCTTTCTTT.

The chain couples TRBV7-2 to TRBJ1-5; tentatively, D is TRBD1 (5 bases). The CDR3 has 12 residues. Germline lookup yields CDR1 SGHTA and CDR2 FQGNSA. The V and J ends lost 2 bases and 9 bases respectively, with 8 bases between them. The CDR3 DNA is TGTGCCAGCAGCTTAAGTCAGGGGCCCCAGCATTTT. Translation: CASSLSQGPQHF.

The CDR3 region has the DNA TGCGCCAGCAGCTTGTCCCAGGGGCTCTCTGGAAACACCATATATTTT. It yields the protein CASSLSQGLSGNTIYF. V gene TRBV5-1 combines with J gene TRBJ1-3; D perhaps matches TRBD1 (6 bases). Germline CDR1 SGHRS, CDR2 YFSETQ. The CDR3 covers 16 residues. V shed 1 base and J shed 0 bases, with 11 bases lying between them.

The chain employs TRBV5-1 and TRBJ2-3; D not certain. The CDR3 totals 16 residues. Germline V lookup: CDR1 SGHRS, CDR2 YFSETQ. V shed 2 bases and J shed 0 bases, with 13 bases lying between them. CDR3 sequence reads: CASSFDQTPSTDTQYF. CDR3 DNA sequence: TGCGCCAGCAGCTTCGACCAGACTCCGAGCACAGATACGCAGTATTTT.